This TCR beta chain was observed in a study of blood T cell repertoires in COVID-19. This clone was observed once. CDR1 and CDR2 (germline): LGHNT, FRNRAP. V lost 4 bases to trimming and J lost 4 bases; unmatched junction nucleotides: 5. This CDR3 spans 15 amino acids. Method: immunoSEQ multiplex PCR; TCRdb's copy keeps in-frame clones and lacks some. The data contain tens of thousands of clones, approximately 90% of them singletons. The rearrangement uses TRBV12-5 and TRBJ1-1; the match to TRBD1 covers 11 bases. This clonotype was obtained from a human donor in a cohort sampled during active COVID-19. Sequenced: peripheral blood. CDR3 amino acids: CASGSSGTGGTEAFF. CDR3 DNA sequence: TGTGCTAGTGGTTCATCCGGGACAGGGGGCACTGAAGCTTTCTTT.